Below, 2 T cell receptor beta chains from the same sample are listed, as sequenced in a study of patients and donors after allogeneic stem cell transplantation. Using its own MiXCR run on the RT-PCR reads, TCRdb lists one record per CDR3 protein. Seen here are approximately 200,000 distinct CDR3 sequences, approximately 41% observed once, and the top ten hold less than 40%. Sequenced: blood, either unsorted or a sorted T cell fraction (not recorded which). Every receptor here comes from a human donor who was either an allogeneic HSCT recipient or a stem cell or donor lymphocyte infusion donor (not recorded which). It is not recorded whose cells these are; they may come from a transplant donor.

The chain is built from TRBV12-3 or TRBV12-4 and TRBJ2-5, with D perhaps matching TRBD1 (5 bases). V was pared by 5 bases and J by 5 bases, with 15 bases between. This CDR3 region has 14 residues. Here the CDR3 reads CASSQTGYRETQYF. CDR3 sequence (DNA): TGTGCCAGCAGTCAAACAGGTTACAGGGAGACCCAGTACTTC.

This sequence joins TRBV4-2 and TRBJ2-7; no clear D gene. Trimming pared 3 bases from V and 0 bases from J, leaving 21 bases between. This CDR3 has 18 residues. Germline values: CDR1 LGHNA, CDR2 YNFKEQ. CDR3 nucleotides: TGTGCCAGCAGCCAGGATCCACTTACCGCAAAAGTCTCCTACGAGCAGTACTTC. Translating gives CASSQDPLTAKVSYEQYF.